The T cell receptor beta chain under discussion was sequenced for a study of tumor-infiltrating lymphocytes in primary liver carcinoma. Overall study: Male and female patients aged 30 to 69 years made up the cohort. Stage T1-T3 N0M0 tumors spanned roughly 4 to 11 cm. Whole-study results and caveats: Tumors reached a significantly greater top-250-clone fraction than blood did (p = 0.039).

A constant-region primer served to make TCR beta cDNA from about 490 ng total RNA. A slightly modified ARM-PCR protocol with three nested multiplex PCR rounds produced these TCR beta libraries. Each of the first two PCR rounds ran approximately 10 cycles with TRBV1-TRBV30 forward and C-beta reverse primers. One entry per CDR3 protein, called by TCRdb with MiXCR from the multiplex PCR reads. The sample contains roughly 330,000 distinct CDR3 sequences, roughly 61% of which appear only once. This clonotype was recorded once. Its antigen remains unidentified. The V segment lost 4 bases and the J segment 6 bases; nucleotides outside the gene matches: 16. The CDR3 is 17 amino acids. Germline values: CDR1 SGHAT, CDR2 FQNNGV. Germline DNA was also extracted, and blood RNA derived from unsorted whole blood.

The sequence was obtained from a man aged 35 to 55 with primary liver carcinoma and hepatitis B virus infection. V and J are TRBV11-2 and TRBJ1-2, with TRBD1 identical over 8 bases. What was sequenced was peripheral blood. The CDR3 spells CASSSRRPGQEMDGYTF. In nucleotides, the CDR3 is TGTGCCAGCAGCTCCAGACGTCCGGGACAGGAGATGGATGGCTACACCTTC.